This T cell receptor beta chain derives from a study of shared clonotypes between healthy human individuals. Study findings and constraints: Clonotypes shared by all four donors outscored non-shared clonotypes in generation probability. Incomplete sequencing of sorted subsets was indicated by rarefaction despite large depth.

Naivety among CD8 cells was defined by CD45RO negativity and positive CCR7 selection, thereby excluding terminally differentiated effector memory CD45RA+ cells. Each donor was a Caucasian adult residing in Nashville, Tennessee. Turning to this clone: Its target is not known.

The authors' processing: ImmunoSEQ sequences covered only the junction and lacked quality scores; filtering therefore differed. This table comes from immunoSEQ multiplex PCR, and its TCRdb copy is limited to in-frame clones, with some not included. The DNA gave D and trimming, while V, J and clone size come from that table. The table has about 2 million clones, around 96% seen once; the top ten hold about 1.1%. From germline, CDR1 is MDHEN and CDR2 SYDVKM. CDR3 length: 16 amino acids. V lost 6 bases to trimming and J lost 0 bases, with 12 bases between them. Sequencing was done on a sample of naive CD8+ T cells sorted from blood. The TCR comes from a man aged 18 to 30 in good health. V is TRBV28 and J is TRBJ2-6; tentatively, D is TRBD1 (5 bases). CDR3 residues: CASRSSGISGANVLTF. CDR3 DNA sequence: TGTGCCAGCAGGTCCTCAGGGATCTCTGGGGCCAACGTCCTGACTTTC.